Listed here are 17 T cell receptor beta chains from one sample, sequenced in a study of shared clonotypes between healthy human individuals. Method: immunoSEQ multiplex PCR; TCRdb's copy keeps in-frame clones and lacks some. The sample has approximately 2,000,000 clones, less than 95% seen once. Specimen: naive CD4+ T cells from PBMCs. Subset indicated: CD45RA+ positively selected. All receptors derive from a man younger than 35 in good health. Some clones in this sample may be carry-over from other donors' samples.

This rearrangement joins TRBV5-1 to TRBJ2-3; tentatively, D is TRBD2 (5 bases). Germline CDR1 reads SGHRS; CDR2 reads YFSETQ. The length of the CDR3 is 14 residues. The V end lost 1 base, the J end lost 7 bases, and 13 bases lay between the germline ends. The CDR3 reads CASSLLEDTHTQYF. CDR3 DNA sequence: TGCGCCAGCAGCTTGTTGGAGGATACACATACGCAGTATTTT.

The V and J genes are TRBV2 and TRBJ1-1; TRBD1 matches 7 bases. This CDR3 comprises 16 residues. J was trimmed by 4 bases and V by 2 bases; bases with no gene match: 10. Germline CDR1 is SNHLY and CDR2 is FYNNEI. CDR3 in DNA: TGTGCCAGCAGTGAACGAGGACAGGCCGACGGCACTGAAGCTTTCTTT. As protein: CASSERGQADGTEAFF.

The V and J genes are TRBV12-5 and TRBJ1-2, with D tentatively TRBD1 (5 bases). The CDR3 has 16 amino acids. CDR1 LGHNT and CDR2 FRNRAP come from the germline V gene. V was shortened by 5 bases and J by 8 bases, with 24 bases between the two germline ends. The CDR3 coding sequence is TGTGCTAGTGGTCGCCTCAGGGAAGGGGCCCTATTCGGCTACACCTTC. This encodes CASGRLREGALFGYTF.

The CDR3: CASSFRNNYGYTF. The CDR3 DNA is TGTGCCAGCAGTTTCCGGAATAACTATGGCTACACCTTC. The chain recombines TRBV28 with TRBJ1-2; D unresolved. Germline CDR1 is MDHEN and CDR2 is SYDVKM. Trimming left V 3 bases short and J 1 base short, with 6 bases between. CDR3 length equals 13 residues.

The chain joins TRBV6-5 to TRBJ2-3; the D call may be TRBD1 or TRBD2 (5 bases each). The CDR3 has 14 residues. The germline V gene has CDR1 MNHEY and CDR2 SVGAGI. V lost 2 bases and J 2 bases, leaving 8 bases between the germline ends. Here the CDR3 DNA reads TGTGCCAGCAGTTACCCCGGGACCACAGATACGCAGTATTTT. Protein sequence: CASSYPGTTDTQYF.

The chain is built from TRBV4-1 and TRBJ1-4, with D possibly being TRBD1 (5 bases). Germline CDR1 is MGHRA and CDR2 is YSYEKL. The CDR3 runs to 16 residues. The ends were cut back, 4 bases at V and 3 bases at J, with 15 bases in the middle. The CDR3 is CASSPPKGRPNEKLFF. Here the CDR3 DNA reads TGCGCCAGCAGCCCCCCGAAGGGACGGCCTAATGAAAAACTGTTTTTT.

This clone occurred once. The chain combines TRBV7-3 with TRBJ2-2, with 7 bases identical to TRBD2. CDR1 is SGHTA and CDR2 is FQGTGA in the germline V gene. This CDR3 is 17 amino acids long. V lost 2 bases, J lost 7 bases, and 13 bases stayed unmatched. In DNA, the CDR3 is TGTGCCAGCAGCTTATTGGGCCGGGCTAGCGGAAACGGGGAGCTGTTTTTT. This encodes CASSLLGRASGNGELFF. Complete variable domain (other parts from reference TRBV7-3 and TRBJ2-2): GAGVSQTPSNKVTEKGKYVELRCDPISGHTALYWYRQSLGQGPEFLIYFQGTGAADDSGLPNDRFFAVRPEGSVSTLKIQRTERGDSAVYLCASSLLGRASGNGELFFGEGSRLTVL.

This clone has just one count. The genes are TRBV6-5 and TRBJ2-2; D ambiguous. This CDR3 contains 13 residues. V was clipped by 1 base and J by 1 base, with 1 base between them. Germline assignment: CDR1 MNHEY and CDR2 SVGAGI. The DNA of the CDR3 is TGTGCCAGCAGTTACTGGAACACCGGGGAGCTGTTTTTT. It yields the protein CASSYWNTGELFF.

This clone occurred a few times. The chain joins TRBV19 to TRBJ1-2, with TRBD1 identical over 8 bases. The CDR3 consists of 15 residues. V lost 3 bases and J lost 4; bases outside the gene matches: 7. Per the germline V gene, CDR1 is LNHDA and CDR2 is SQIVND (reference sequence). CDR3 sequence: CASSMGQVGLYGYTF. The CDR3 DNA follows: TGTGCCAGTAGTATGGGACAGGTGGGCCTCTATGGCTACACCTTC.

The chain has TRBV7-2 and TRBJ2-7; 7 nucleotides agree with TRBD2. This CDR3 comprises 15 residues. Per the germline V gene, CDR1 is SGHTA and CDR2 is FQGNSA. J lost 2 bases, V lost 2 bases, and 6 bases had no gene match. The CDR3 sequence: CASSLLAAPTYEQYF. Here the CDR3 DNA reads TGTGCCAGCAGCTTACTAGCGGCCCCGACCTACGAGCAGTACTTC.

The chain links TRBV6-1 to TRBJ1-1; 9 bases match TRBD1. With V trimmed by 3 bases and J by 3 bases, 5 bases remained unmatched. This CDR3 spans 15 amino acids. CDR1 and CDR2 (germline): MNHNS, SASEGT. The CDR3 DNA reads as TGTGCCAGCAGTGATACCGGGACAGGGTACACTGAAGCTTTCTTT. Encoded protein: CASSDTGTGYTEAFF.

The V and J genes are TRBV25-1 and TRBJ2-7, with D possibly matching TRBD1 (6 bases). Trimming cost V 5 bases and J 3 bases, with 17 bases left between them. The CDR3 consists of 15 residues. Germline-derived CDR1 and CDR2 are MGHDK and SYGVNS. CDR3 bases: TGTGCCAGCAGTCCCCTACGGGACACGGTCTACGAGCAGTACTTC. As protein: CASSPLRDTVYEQYF.

The V gene is TRBV4-2, the J gene TRBJ2-7; 8 bases align to TRBD1. CDR3 length equals 16 residues. CDR1 LGHNA and CDR2 YNFKEQ come from the germline V gene. With 5 bases clipped from V and 8 bases from J, the junction kept 17 bases outside the gene matches. The CDR3 protein is CASSLGWQGAYLKQYF. CDR3 nucleotides: TGTGCCAGCAGCTTAGGGTGGCAGGGGGCCTATTTGAAGCAGTACTTC.

The chain combines TRBV6-1 with TRBJ1-6, with TRBD1 as a possible D gene (6 bases). The length of the CDR3 is 15 residues. Germline V lookup: CDR1 MNHNS, CDR2 SASEGT. Trimming stripped 0 bases from V and 10 bases from J, with 13 bases between. CDR3 residues: CASSEAGGGKSPLHF. The CDR3 nucleotides are TGTGCCAGCAGTGAAGCAGGAGGGGGTAAATCACCCCTCCACTTT.

The rearrangement joins TRBV29-1 to TRBJ2-3; TRBD1 might be the D (7 bases). With 8 bases removed from V and 4 bases from J, the gap between germline ends came to 10 bases. CDR1 SQVTM and CDR2 ANQGSEA come from the germline V gene. The CDR3 sequence is 11 residues long. In nucleotides, the CDR3 is TGCAGCCCAGGGGGGCCAGATACGCAGTATTTT. Its protein product is CSPGGPDTQYF.

The rearrangement links TRBV7-2 to TRBJ2-5; weak D call: TRBD2 (6 bases). The CDR3 has 15 residues. The V and J ends lost 4 bases and 5 bases respectively, with 17 bases between them. Germline V gives CDR1 SGHTA, CDR2 FQGNSA. CDR3 DNA sequence: TGTGCCAGCAGCTCCGGGGGAGGTCGCGAGGAGACCCAGTACTTC. It yields the protein CASSSGGGREETQYF.

The chain has TRBV6-1 and TRBJ2-7; D is tentatively TRBD1 or TRBD2 (5 bases each). The germline gives CDR1 MNHNS, CDR2 SASEGT. The CDR3 is made up of 10 amino acids. With 11 bases removed from V and 5 bases from J, the gap between germline ends came to 10 bases. This CDR3 reads CAGGLHEQYF. The DNA of the CDR3 is TGTGCCGGGGGTCTTCACGAGCAGTACTTC.